This T cell receptor (beta chain) was retrieved from a study of T cell changes during pregnancy in multiple sclerosis. V shed 6 bases and J 0 bases; nucleotides not matched to a gene: 4. Germline V lookup: CDR1 ENHRY, CDR2 SYGVKD. The CDR3 has 15 amino acids. Produced via immunoSEQ multiplex PCR; TCRdb's table is partial and in-frame only. Of about 57,000 clones listed, approximately 94% are singletons. The sequence came from a female donor with multiple sclerosis, enrolled in a pregnancy study. Sequences were derived from CD4+ T cells from peripheral blood mononuclear cells, sampled before pregnancy. The chain uses TRBV10-3 and TRBJ2-2, with TRBD1 matching over 7 bases. Here the CDR3 reads CAIRGQIANTGELFF. DNA of the CDR3: TGTGCCATCAGGGGACAGATCGCGAACACCGGGGAGCTGTTTTTT.